The 20 T cell receptor beta chains listed next were all sequenced from one sample in a study of radiotherapy plus CTLA-4 blockade in lung cancer. Here immunoSEQ multiplex PCR was the method, and the copy in TCRdb shows in-frame clones only, minus some. Among roughly 58,000 clones listed, just under 85% were seen once. The material sequenced was peripheral blood, taken from a patient treated with radiotherapy plus ipilimumab. Source of these receptors: a human donor with non-small cell lung cancer whose response to radiotherapy plus ipilimumab could not be evaluated.

This chain connects TRBV13 to TRBJ2-5, with 7 bases fitting TRBD1. The J call is doubtful: the DNA matches TRBJ2-7 better. The CDR3 sequence is 15 residues long. Per germline, CDR1 PRHDT and CDR2 FYEKMQ (reference sequence). The CDR3, as DNA: TGTGCCAGCAGCTTAGCCCCCAGGGGGATGAACGAGCAGTACTTC. It yields the protein CASSLAPRGMNEQYF.

The chain has TRBV18 and TRBJ1-2; maybe TRBD1 (5 bases). CDR1 and CDR2 from the germline V gene are KGHSH and LQKENI. Trimming took 3 bases from V and 4 from J, leaving 15 bases between them. This CDR3 region has 15 residues. CDR3: CASSPGFRVGYGYTF. DNA for the CDR3: TGTGCCAGCTCACCGGGGTTCAGGGTTGGCTATGGCTACACCTTC. Full variable domain (missing parts from reference TRBV18 and TRBJ1-2): NAGVMQNPRHLVRRRGQEARLRCSPMKGHSHVYWYRQLPEEGLKFMVYLQKENIIDESGMPKERFSAEFPKEGPSILRIQQVVRGDSAAYFCASSPGFRVGYGYTFGSGTRLTVV.

The gene calls are TRBV10-3 and TRBJ2-7; D might be TRBD2 (5 bases). V was pared by 3 bases and J by 0 bases, with 9 bases between. This CDR3 has 14 amino acids. Germline V gives CDR1 ENHRY, CDR2 SYGVKD. The CDR3 nucleotides are TGTGCCATCAGTGATCAAGGGAGCTCCTACGAGCAGTACTTC. It yields the protein CAISDQGSSYEQYF.

This clone was recorded a few times. The V call is TRBV4-3, the J call TRBJ1-1; D is undetermined. The CDR3 is made up of 14 amino acids. Trimming cost V 1 base and J 5 bases, with 11 bases left between them. The V gene's germline CDR1 is LGHNA and CDR2 YSLEER. CDR3 in DNA: TGCGCCAGCAGCCAAGTTAGAGGGAGGACTGAAGCTTTCTTT. This encodes CASSQVRGRTEAFF.

The chain combines TRBV7-8 with TRBJ2-5; 11 bases are shared with TRBD2. CDR1 and CDR2 from the germline V gene are SGHVS and FQNEAQ. The junction had 5 bases not matched to a gene; V was cut back by 7 bases and J by 4 bases. The CDR3 length is 14 residues. This chain's CDR3 is CASKLAGGRETQYF. The CDR3 DNA reads as TGTGCCAGCAAGCTAGCGGGAGGTCGAGAGACCCAGTACTTC.

The chain uses TRBV4-3 and TRBJ2-2, with 7 positions matching TRBD2. CDR1 is LGHNA, CDR2 YSLEER, per germline. The CDR3 totals 17 residues. J lost 6 bases, V lost 3 bases, and 13 bases had no gene match. The CDR3 reads CASSQGLTTEGPGELFF. In nucleotides, the CDR3 is TGCGCCAGCAGCCAGGGACTAACTACCGAGGGCCCCGGGGAGCTGTTTTTT.

The chain joins TRBV5-4 to TRBJ2-5; D gene ambiguous. With the DNA end fitting TRBJ2-7 better, the J assignment may be wrong. The CDR3 spans 13 residues. Germline CDR1 is SGHNT and CDR2 is YYREEE (reference sequence). In DNA form, the CDR3 reads TGTGCCAGCAGCTTCCGGGTCTCCTACGAGCAGTACTTC. The encoded protein is CASSFRVSYEQYF.

This chain connects TRBV5-5 to TRBJ1-6; 8 bases line up with TRBD1. Germline V gene sequence: CDR1 SGHKS, CDR2 YYEKEE (reference sequence). The CDR3 runs to 18 residues. Trimming removed 0 bases from V and 9 bases from J; junction bases left unmatched: 14. CDR3 sequence reads: CASSLAEGRQGSTSPLHF. For the CDR3, the DNA is TGTGCCAGCAGCTTGGCCGAAGGTCGACAGGGGTCTACTTCACCCCTCCACTTT.

The genes are TRBV7-2 and TRBJ2-1, with TRBD2 matching over 11 bases. Germline V gene sequence: CDR1 SGHTA, CDR2 FQGNSA. The CDR3 consists of 16 residues. Unmatched junction bases numbered 8, after V lost 6 bases and J lost 4 bases. The CDR3 spells CASRFPGLAAYNEQFF. The CDR3 DNA is TGTGCCAGCAGGTTCCCGGGACTAGCGGCTTACAATGAGCAGTTCTTC.

V is TRBV2 and J is TRBJ1-2; D is possibly TRBD1 (6 bases). V dropped 3 bases and J dropped 2 bases, with 13 bases sitting between them. The germline V gene encodes CDR1 SNHLY and CDR2 FYNNEI. The CDR3 has 15 residues. The CDR3 region has the DNA TGTGCCAGCAGTGAGACAAGGGGGGGGAACTATGGCTACACCTTC. Encoded protein: CASSETRGGNYGYTF.

The rearrangement links TRBV2 to TRBJ2-5, with TRBD2 matching 10 bases. The trim removed 3 bases at V and 4 bases at J, leaving 5 bases unmatched. The CDR3 spans 15 residues. The germline gives CDR1 SNHLY, CDR2 FYNNEI. Here the CDR3 DNA reads TGTGCCAGCAGTGAGGGAGCTAGCGGGGGAGAGACCCAGTACTTC. This encodes CASSEGASGGETQYF.

The CDR3 DNA reads as TGTGCCAGTAGTACCAACCCCGGGACAGGGAGGGGTGAGCAGTACTTC. Residues: CASSTNPGTGRGEQYF. The chain recombines TRBV19 with TRBJ2-7; 9 positions agree with TRBD1. Trimming took 4 bases from V and 7 from J; bases not matched to a gene: 14. CDR1 and CDR2 from the germline V gene are LNHDA and SQIVND (reference sequence). This CDR3 comprises 16 residues. Full variable domain (remainder filled in from reference TRBV19 and TRBJ2-7): DGGITQSPKYLFRKEGQNVTLSCEQNLNHDAMYWYRQDPGQGLRLIYYSQIVNDFQKGDIAEGYSVSREKKESFPLTVTSAQKNPTAFYLCASSTNPGTGRGEQYFGPGTRLTVT.

J is TRBJ2-2 and V is TRBV4-1; 9 bases align to TRBD2. The V gene end was trimmed by 3 bases and the J gene end by 4 bases; junction bases not matched to a gene: 15. The CDR3 runs to 19 residues. The germline gives CDR1 MGHRA, CDR2 YSYEKL. The CDR3 nucleotides are TGCGCCAGCAGCCACCTAGGGGCGAGCGGGGGGTTGGGCACCGGGGAGCTGTTTTTT. It encodes CASSHLGASGGLGTGELFF.

Only a few counts were recorded for this clone. The rearrangement links TRBV7-9 to TRBJ2-7, with D tentatively TRBD1 (6 bases). This CDR3 comprises 15 residues. V was shortened by 0 bases and J by 5 bases, with 14 bases between the two germline ends. Germline CDR1 SEHNR, CDR2 FQNEAQ (reference sequence). The CDR3 region is CASSLAPQGRNEQYF. CDR3 bases: TGTGCCAGCAGCTTAGCGCCCCAGGGGCGAAACGAGCAGTACTTC.

The V gene is TRBV4-1, the J gene TRBJ2-1; tentatively, D is TRBD2 (5 bases). Germline values: CDR1 MGHRA, CDR2 YSYEKL. Trimming left V 0 bases short and J 6 bases short, with 12 bases between. This CDR3 spans 15 amino acids. CDR3 bases: TGCGCCAGCAGCCAAGACGATACTAGTTTCAATGAGCAGTTCTTC. Its translation: CASSQDDTSFNEQFF.

V and J are TRBV10-3 and TRBJ1-3, with 8 positions matching TRBD1. Germline CDR1 is ENHRY and CDR2 is SYGVKD. V lost 6 bases to trimming and J lost 1 base; unmatched junction nucleotides: 14. This CDR3 comprises 18 residues. CDR3 nucleotide sequence: TGTGCCATCAGATCCATACCGGGACAGGAACTTTCTGGAAACACCATATATTTT. Amino acid sequence: CAIRSIPGQELSGNTIYF.

The chain combines TRBV28 with TRBJ1-4; possible D gene TRBD1, 5 bases. Trimming stripped 1 base from V and 3 bases from J, with 15 bases between. The CDR3 has 17 amino acids. Germline CDR1 is MDHEN and CDR2 is SYDVKM. In DNA, the CDR3 is TGTGCCAGCAGTTTATTCCCCGGACAAGGGGCTAATGAAAAACTGTTTTTT. Translated, it gives CASSLFPGQGANEKLFF.

The CDR3 DNA reads TGTGCCTGGAGGCGAGCAGGACAGGGTGGCTACGAGCAGTACTTC. Translating gives CAWRRAGQGGYEQYF. The chain is built from TRBV30 and TRBJ2-7; 8 bases are shared with TRBD1. Germline V gene data show CDR1 as GTSNPN and CDR2 as SVGIG (reference sequence). CDR3 length: 15 residues. Unmatched junction bases numbered 10, after V lost 3 bases and J lost 3 bases.

This sequence joins TRBV7-8 and TRBJ2-3, with 7 bases lining up with TRBD2. Germline assignment: CDR1 SGHVS and CDR2 FQNEAQ. The CDR3 has 15 amino acids. The V segment lost 1 base and the J segment 2 bases; nucleotides outside the gene matches: 3. Here the CDR3 DNA reads TGTGCCAGCAGCTTAGGACTAGCTATCACAGATACGCAGTATTTT. Translation gives CASSLGLAITDTQYF.

The CDR3 here is CASRYTAQTGRSYEQYF. The CDR3 bases are TGTGCCAGCAGGTATACCGCCCAGACAGGGAGGTCCTACGAGCAGTACTTC. The J gene is TRBJ2-7, the V gene TRBV27; a weak D match, TRBD1 (7 bases). The germline V gene has CDR1 MNHEY and CDR2 SMNVEV (reference sequence). V was clipped by 6 bases and J by 1 base, with 22 bases between them. The CDR3 consists of 17 residues.